This T cell receptor (beta chain) was identified during a study of T cell repertoires in cytomegalovirus infection. Findings of the study overall: HLA-C-restricted CMV clonotypes gave the most frequent clonotype in two of eight donors.

In TCRdb, the reads were re-called with MiXCR into one record per CDR3 protein. Of about 920,000 distinct CDR3 sequences listed, around 32% are singletons. A word on this clonotype: Antigen: not known.

Sequenced here: cultured CD8+ T cells from PBMCs, sampled from culture after CMV antigen stimulation. The TCR was taken from a human donor in good health (CMV status not recorded). Some clones in this sample may be carry-over from other donors' samples.

Here the CDR3 DNA reads TGTGCCAGCAGCTTCGGACAGGCCATGGGGGAGACCCAGTACTTC. Its protein is CASSFGQAMGETQYF. The chain employs TRBV7-9 and TRBJ2-5; 7 nucleotides line up with TRBD1. This CDR3 region has 15 residues. Germline CDR1 is SEHNR and CDR2 is FQNEAQ (reference sequence). V gave up 3 bases and J gave up 5 bases; unmatched junction bases: 9.